These 16 T cell receptor beta chains were all obtained from the same sample, sequenced in a study of breast tumors, draining lymph nodes, adjacent tissues. Axillary draining lymph nodes of breast cancer patients supplied the node samples. TCRdb reanalysed the multiplex PCR reads using MiXCR and keeps one entry per CDR3 protein. The sample lists some 250,000 distinct CDR3 sequences; less than 40% were seen once. Sequencing was carried out using axillary lymph node tissue. The receptors come from a female donor with breast cancer. Some clones in this sample may be carry-over from other donors' samples.

This clonotype was counted many times. V and J are TRBV9 and TRBJ2-3; 9 bases are a match to TRBD2. After removal of 2 bases from V and 3 bases from J, the junction contained 7 bases not matched to a gene. This CDR3 comprises 16 residues. Germline CDR1 and CDR2: SGDLS and YYNGEE. The CDR3 loop reads CASSVSAGGRTDTQYF. CDR3 sequence (DNA): TGTGCCAGCAGCGTCTCCGCGGGGGGGCGAACAGATACGCAGTATTTT.

Details on this clonotype: Just one base apart from a much larger clone, this may be a read error. The chain recombines TRBV20-1 with TRBJ1-2, with D possibly matching TRBD1 (5 bases). The CDR3 consists of 13 residues. Germline CDR1 is DFQATT and CDR2 is SNEGSKA (reference sequence). V lost 4 bases, J lost 10 bases, and 19 bases lay in between. The CDR3 loop is CSANPQGGGAYTF. In DNA, the CDR3 is TGCAGTGCTAACCCGCAGGGTGGCGGTGCCTACACCTTC.

This clonotype was seen ten or more times. This chain links TRBV29-1 with TRBJ2-1; TRBD1 aligns across 10 bases. Germline V gives CDR1 SQVTM, CDR2 ANQGSEA. V shed 5 bases and J 9 bases; nucleotides not matched to a gene: 4. The CDR3 is 12 amino acids. The CDR3 nucleotides are TGCAGCGTTCGGACAGGGGGGGCTGAGCAGTTCTTC. Its translation is CSVRTGGAEQFF.

Regarding this clonotype: This sequence may be a read error, since a much larger clone differs from it by one base. CDR3 nucleotides: TGTGCCAGCGGGGGGACAGTTTACAATGAGCAGTTCTTC. Its protein product is CASGGTVYNEQFF. The rearrangement links TRBV7-6 to TRBJ2-1; perhaps TRBD1 as D (7 bases). This CDR3 is built from 13 residues. V was clipped by 8 bases and J by 4 bases, with 12 bases between them. Germline CDR1 and CDR2: SGHVS and FNYEAQ. The full variable domain, its missing parts supplied by reference TRBV7-6 and TRBJ2-1, is GAGVSQSPRYKVTKRGQDVALRCDPISGHVSLYWYRQALGQGPEFLTYFNYEAQQDKSGLPNDRFSAERPEGSISTLTIQRTEQRDSAMYRCASGGTVYNEQFFGPGTRLTVL.

This clonotype was recorded many times. The chain combines TRBV5-1 with TRBJ2-1; 7 nucleotides match TRBD2. With 2 bases clipped from V and 7 bases from J, the junction kept 3 bases outside the gene matches. Germline CDR1 SGHRS, CDR2 YFSETQ. The CDR3 spans 13 residues. DNA of the CDR3: TGCGCCAGCAGCTTCGCTAGCGGTAATGAGCAGTTCTTC. It specifies CASSFASGNEQFF.

This clonotype was found many times. V gene TRBV7-2 combines with J gene TRBJ2-1; TRBD1 is a possible D gene (5 bases). Germline V gene data show CDR1 as SGHTA and CDR2 as FQGNSA. The CDR3 has 15 amino acids. Deletions cut 0 bases from V and 6 bases from J, with 12 bases between. CDR3 sequence: CASSLAGRVGNEQFF. The CDR3 bases are TGTGCCAGCAGCTTAGCTGGCAGGGTAGGCAATGAGCAGTTCTTC. Combining the CDR3 with reference TRBV7-2 and TRBJ2-1 gives the whole variable domain GAGVSQSPSNKVTEKGKDVELRCDPISGHTALYWYRQSLGQGLEFLIYFQGNSAPDKSGLPSDRFSAERTGGSVSTLTIQRTQQEDSAVYLCASSLAGRVGNEQFFGPGTRLTVL.

V is TRBV12-3 or TRBV12-4 and J is TRBJ1-2; 7 bases are a match to TRBD1. The CDR3 has 13 amino acids. J gave up 8 bases and V 3 bases, and 6 bases lay outside the gene matches. The CDR3 coding sequence is TGTGCCAGCAGTTTCCCCAGGGGGACAGGCTACACCTTC. It yields the protein CASSFPRGTGYTF.

This clonotype was observed once. The chain combines TRBV15 with TRBJ2-3, with a weak D call TRBD2 (7 bases). Trimming removed 2 bases from V and 4 bases from J, with 16 bases in between. The germline V gene has CDR1 LNHNV and CDR2 YYDKDF (reference sequence). The CDR3 sequence is 16 residues long. CDR3: CATSRSGGAGADTQYF. The CDR3 DNA reads TGTGCCACCAGCAGAAGTGGGGGGGCCGGTGCAGATACGCAGTATTTT.

This clonotype showed up many times. The gene calls are TRBV7-9 and TRBJ1-2; D call uncertain. V gave up 2 bases and J gave up 2 bases, with 12 bases separating them. Germline CDR1 SEHNR, CDR2 FQNEAQ (reference sequence). The CDR3 consists of 15 residues. The CDR3 bases are TGTGCCAGCAGCTTAATGGTCGCCAGCAACTATGGCTACACCTTC. This sequence encodes CASSLMVASNYGYTF.

This clonotype was recorded many times. This chain uses TRBV4-2 with TRBJ1-4, with a possible D match to TRBD1 (5 bases). The V and J ends lost 5 bases and 0 bases respectively, with 16 bases between them. There are 17 residues in the CDR3. Per germline, CDR1 LGHNA and CDR2 YNFKEQ. CDR3: CASSSGGNVATNEKLFF. CDR3 DNA sequence: TGTGCCAGCAGCTCCGGGGGAAACGTTGCAACTAATGAAAAACTGTTTTTT.

The gene calls are TRBV19 and TRBJ2-5; no reliable D call. This CDR3 has 15 amino acids. Germline loops: CDR1 LNHDA, CDR2 SQIVND (reference sequence). V gave up 6 bases and J gave up 0 bases, with 14 bases separating them. CDR3 sequence (DNA): TGTGCCAGTAGCATGACCTCGGCGTACCAAGAGACCCAGTACTTC. This translates into CASSMTSAYQETQYF.

This clonotype was detected once. V is TRBV25-1 and J is TRBJ2-1; no firm D call. CDR1 and CDR2 (germline): MGHDK, SYGVNS. CDR3 length: 13 residues. For the CDR3, the DNA is TGTGCTCGCCTTGTCCAGTCGTACAATGAGCAGTTCTTC. This gives the protein CARLVQSYNEQFF. Using reference TRBV25-1 and TRBJ2-1 for the parts outside the CDR3, the full variable domain is EADIYQTPRYLVIGTGKKITLECSQTMGHDKMYWYQQDPGMELHLIHYSYGVNSTEKGDLSSESTVSRIRTEHFPLTLESARPSHTSQYLCARLVQSYNEQFFGPGTRLTVL.

This chain joins TRBV3-1 and TRBJ2-5; TRBD2 aligns across 8 bases. Germline CDR1 reads LGHDT; CDR2 reads YNNKEL (reference sequence). This CDR3 comprises 14 residues. V shed 3 bases and J 5 bases; nucleotides not matched to a gene: 5. CDR3: CASSQGGGMETQYF. CDR3 bases: TGTGCCAGCAGCCAGGGCGGGGGGATGGAGACCCAGTACTTC.

This clonotype appeared many times. The V gene is TRBV7-2, the J gene TRBJ2-5, with TRBD1 identical over 8 bases. This CDR3 contains 14 residues. Germline CDR1 reads SGHTA; CDR2 reads FQGNSA. The ends lost 5 bases at V and 6 bases at J; junction bases unmatched: 8. The CDR3: CASSQDRAGKTQYF. CDR3 nucleotide sequence: TGTGCCAGCAGCCAGGACAGGGCGGGAAAGACCCAGTACTTC. Full variable domain (missing parts from reference TRBV7-2 and TRBJ2-5): GAGVSQSPSNKVTEKGKDVELRCDPISGHTALYWYRQSLGQGLEFLIYFQGNSAPDKSGLPSDRFSAERTGGSVSTLTIQRTQQEDSAVYLCASSQDRAGKTQYFGPGTRLLVL.

Regarding this clonotype: This CDR3 is missing its conserved last phenylalanine or tryptophan, likely due to a read error. The DNA is left out, because the CDR3 cannot be placed on it with certainty; the CDR3 is given as TCRdb lists it. The CDR3 sequence: CASSPRGSDSPLHL. The chain joins TRBV7-6 to TRBJ1-6; the table's D call TRBD1 went unverified against the DNA. From its first to its last residue, the CDR3 has 14 amino acids. CDR1 and CDR2 (germline): SGHVS, FNYEAQ.

In regard to this clonotype: A clone one base away is much larger, so this may be a read error. The rearrangement uses TRBV9 and TRBJ2-2, with D possibly TRBD1 on 7 matching bases. This CDR3 has 15 residues. Germline loops: CDR1 SGDLS, CDR2 YYNGEE. The CDR3 DNA follows: TGTGCCGGCAGCGTCCAGGGGGGCGACACCGGGGAGCTGTTTTTT. Translating it yields CAGSVQGGDTGELFF.